These 8 T cell receptor beta chains were sequenced from one sample in a study of cytomegalovirus exposure and HLA in healthy donors. 60 Vbeta and 13 Jbeta primers were used in PCR. The table came from immunoSEQ multiplex PCR; TCRdb's copy has only in-frame clones and leaves some out. This sample has 150,000 or so clones; 60% to 80% occur once, and the top ten carry 0.5% to 0.85%. Sequenced sample: PBMCs. The origin of the receptors is a male donor in good health and CMV-seronegative.

This clone was recorded only once. The V call is TRBV18, the J call TRBJ1-4; 7 nucleotides match TRBD1. Germline trimming cut 2 bases from V and 0 bases from J; bases unmatched to any gene: 3. CDR1 is KGHSH, CDR2 LQKENI, per germline. The CDR3 contains 16 residues. CDR3 protein: CASSPMQGATNEKLFF. The DNA of the CDR3 is TGTGCCAGCTCACCAATGCAGGGGGCAACTAATGAAAAACTGTTTTTT.

V and J are TRBV30 and TRBJ2-7; tentatively, D is TRBD1 (6 bases). The CDR3 sequence is 14 residues long. Germline-derived CDR1 and CDR2 are GTSNPN and SVGIG (reference sequence). Trimming shortened V by 2 bases and J by 5 bases, and 16 bases separated the two germline ends. The DNA for the CDR3 is TGTGCCTGGAGTACCCACCGAGGGGGAAACGAGCAGTACTTC. This sequence encodes CAWSTHRGGNEQYF.

V usage is TRBV6-4 and J usage is TRBJ2-1, with D possibly matching TRBD2 (5 bases). The CDR3 spans 14 residues. Between the trimmed V and J ends, which lost 2 bases and 1 base, there was a span of 6 bases. CDR1 MRHNA and CDR2 SNTAGT come from the germline V gene. CDR3 nucleotides: TGTGCCAGCAGTGACGGCGGGTCCTACAATGAGCAGTTCTTC. Amino acid sequence: CASSDGGSYNEQFF.

This sequence joins TRBV6-5 and TRBJ1-3; D remains unclear. From germline, CDR1 is MNHEY and CDR2 SVGAGI. The CDR3 loop spans 11 amino acids. V was pared by 10 bases and J by 3 bases, with 7 bases between. The CDR3 protein is CATHRGNTIYF. The CDR3, as DNA: TGTGCCACACACCGTGGAAACACCATATATTTT.

This sequence joins TRBV18 and TRBJ1-2, with TRBD1 matching over 10 bases. The germline V gene encodes CDR1 KGHSH and CDR2 LQKENI. V shed 3 bases, J shed 3 bases, and the junction held 7 bases outside the gene matches. The CDR3 runs to 16 residues. The CDR3 DNA is TGTGCCAGCTCACCGCAGACCGGGACAGGGGACTATGGCTACACCTTC. This sequence encodes CASSPQTGTGDYGYTF.

The V and J genes are TRBV27 and TRBJ2-2; 11 bases line up with TRBD1. CDR3 length equals 15 residues. V lost 5 bases, J lost 6 bases, and 5 bases stayed unmatched. Germline CDR1 MNHEY, CDR2 SMNVEV (reference sequence). The CDR3 coding sequence is TGTGCCAGCAGTCGCCGGGACAGGGGGTCCGGGGAGCTGTTTTTT. Translated: CASSRRDRGSGELFF.

There are a few counts of this clone. V usage is TRBV11-3 and J usage is TRBJ1-1, with a tentative D call TRBD1 (6 bases). V lost 5 bases and J lost 6, with 13 bases in between. The CDR3 totals 13 residues. Germline V gives CDR1 SGHNT, CDR2 YENEEA. DNA for the CDR3: TGTGCCAGCAGCCGCCGACAGGACTCTGAAGCTTTCTTT. Translation: CASSRRQDSEAFF.

V usage is TRBV5-1 and J usage is TRBJ2-5, with 9 bases lining up with TRBD1. Germline CDR1 reads SGHRS; CDR2 reads YFSETQ. The CDR3 covers 15 residues. The J segment lost 0 bases and the V segment lost 3 bases, leaving 3 bases of the junction unmatched. The CDR3 DNA reads as TGCGCCAGCAGCTCCGGGACAGGGAACCAAGAGACCCAGTACTTC. Protein sequence: CASSSGTGNQETQYF.